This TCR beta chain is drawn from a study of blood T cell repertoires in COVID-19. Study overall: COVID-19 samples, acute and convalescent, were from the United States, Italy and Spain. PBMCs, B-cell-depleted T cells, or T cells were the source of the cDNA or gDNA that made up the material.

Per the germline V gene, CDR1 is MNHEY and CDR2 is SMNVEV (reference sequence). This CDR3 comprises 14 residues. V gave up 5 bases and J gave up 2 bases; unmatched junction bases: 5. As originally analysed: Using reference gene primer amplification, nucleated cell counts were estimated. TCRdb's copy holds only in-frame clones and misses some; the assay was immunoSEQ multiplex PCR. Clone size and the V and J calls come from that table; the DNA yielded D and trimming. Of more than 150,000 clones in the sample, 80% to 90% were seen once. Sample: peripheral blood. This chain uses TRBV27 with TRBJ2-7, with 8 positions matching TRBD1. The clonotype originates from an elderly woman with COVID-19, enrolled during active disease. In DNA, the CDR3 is TGTGCCAGCAGTGCATACAGGGGGACCTACGAGCAGTACTTC. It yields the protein CASSAYRGTYEQYF.